Listed here are 7 T cell receptor beta chains from one sample, sequenced in a study of CD8+ T cells in alopecia areata. Extracted RNA was reverse transcribed into cDNA, the sequencing template. Profiling relied on immunoSEQ multiplex PCR, and the TCRdb table lists in-frame clones only, not all of them. In the table there are some 240,000 clones, 57% of which are singletons. This specimen consisted of CD4+ T cells sorted from blood, obtained at week 0. The receptors were sampled from a human donor with alopecia areata.

The rearrangement uses TRBV5-6 and TRBJ1-4, with 10 positions matching TRBD1. The V and J ends lost 3 bases and 7 bases, in that order; junction bases with no gene match: 3. CDR3 size: 14 residues. Germline V CDR1 and CDR2: SGHDT, YYEEEE. The CDR3 bases are TGTGCCAGCAGCTCTTGGACAGGGGGTGAAAAACTGTTTTTT. Translation gives CASSSWTGGEKLFF.

The rearrangement uses TRBV5-1 and TRBJ2-3; 8 positions match TRBD1. This CDR3 has 16 amino acids. V shed 3 bases and J 4 bases; nucleotides not matched to a gene: 10. Germline CDR1 and CDR2: SGHRS and YFSETQ. The CDR3 is CASSWARDRNPDTQYF. The CDR3 DNA sequence: TGCGCCAGCAGCTGGGCCCGGGACAGGAACCCAGATACGCAGTATTTT.

The chain links TRBV7-2 to TRBJ1-5; D unclear. The CDR3 has 13 residues. Germline V CDR1 and CDR2: SGHTA, FQGNSA. V was clipped by 2 bases and J by 7 bases, with 9 bases between them. This chain's CDR3 is CASSLSPEQPQHF. In DNA, the CDR3 is TGTGCCAGCAGCTTATCGCCGGAGCAGCCCCAGCATTTT.

The chain uses TRBV30 and TRBJ1-1; D is possibly TRBD1 (5 bases). This CDR3 region has 13 residues. The germline V gene has CDR1 GTSNPN and CDR2 SVGIG (reference sequence). V lost 2 bases, J lost 2 bases, and 9 bases lay in between. The CDR3 nucleotides read TGTGCCTGGAGTTGGACACTAAACACTGAAGCTTTCTTT. Translation: CAWSWTLNTEAFF.

J is TRBJ1-2 and V is TRBV30; D is perhaps TRBD1 (6 bases). Per germline, CDR1 GTSNPN and CDR2 SVGIG (reference sequence). CDR3 length equals 11 residues. V was pared by 5 bases and J by 8 bases, with 12 bases between. CDR3 protein: CAWSRDTGYTF. In DNA form, the CDR3 reads TGTGCCTGGTCCCGGGACACAGGCTACACCTTC.

This clone was recorded a few times. This chain links TRBV7-2 with TRBJ1-2; TRBD1 aligns across 8 bases. The germline V gene has CDR1 SGHTA and CDR2 FQGNSA. This CDR3 is 13 amino acids long. The V and J ends lost 5 bases and 7 bases, in that order; junction bases with no gene match: 6. CDR3 bases: TGTGCCAGCAGCACGGACAGGGTTTTTGGCTACACCTTC. It codes for CASSTDRVFGYTF.

This clone was counted a few times. V usage is TRBV29-1 and J usage is TRBJ2-1; D may be TRBD1 or TRBD2 (6 bases each). The CDR3 is 12 amino acids. Germline lookup yields CDR1 SQVTM and CDR2 ANQGSEA. The V end was cut by 3 bases, the J end by 6 bases, with 9 bases between. DNA of the CDR3: TGCAGCGTTGATGGGGGGCTCAATGAGCAGTTCTTC. Encoded protein: CSVDGGLNEQFF.